This T cell receptor beta chain was sequenced for a study of blood T cell repertoires in COVID-19. The overall study: Collection of acute and convalescent COVID-19 samples took place in the United States, Italy and Spain. The cDNA or gDNA used as material had been derived from T cells, B-cell-depleted T cells, or PBMCs.

Clones were read by immunoSEQ multiplex PCR, and TCRdb kept only the in-frame ones, dropping some. Of under 200,000 clones in the sample, roughly 80% were seen once. The age range of participants was about 18 to 90 years, with residence in about two dozen US areas. The sequence was obtained from a woman aged 40-49 years with acute COVID-19. Sequencing was performed on PBMCs or T cells enriched from blood (not recorded which).

As DNA, the CDR3 is TGTGCCAGCAGTTTGAGAGGGTTGGATGAGCAGTTCTTC. This gives the protein CASSLRGLDEQFF. V usage is TRBV6-2 or TRBV6-3 and J usage is TRBJ2-1; maybe TRBD2 (5 bases). CDR3 length: 13 residues. V lost 4 bases and J 8 bases, leaving 12 bases between the germline ends. The germline CDR1 and CDR2 sequences are MNHEY and SVGEGT.